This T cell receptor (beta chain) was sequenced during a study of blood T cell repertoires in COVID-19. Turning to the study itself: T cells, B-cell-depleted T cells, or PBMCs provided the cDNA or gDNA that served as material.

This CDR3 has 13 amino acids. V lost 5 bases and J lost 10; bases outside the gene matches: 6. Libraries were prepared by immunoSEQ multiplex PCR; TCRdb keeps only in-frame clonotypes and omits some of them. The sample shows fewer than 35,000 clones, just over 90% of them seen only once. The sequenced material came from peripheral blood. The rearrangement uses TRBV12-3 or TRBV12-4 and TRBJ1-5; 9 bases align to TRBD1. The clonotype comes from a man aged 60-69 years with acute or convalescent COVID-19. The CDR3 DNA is TGTGCCAGCAGTGTCACGGGACAGGGTCCCCAGCATTTT. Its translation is CASSVTGQGPQHF.